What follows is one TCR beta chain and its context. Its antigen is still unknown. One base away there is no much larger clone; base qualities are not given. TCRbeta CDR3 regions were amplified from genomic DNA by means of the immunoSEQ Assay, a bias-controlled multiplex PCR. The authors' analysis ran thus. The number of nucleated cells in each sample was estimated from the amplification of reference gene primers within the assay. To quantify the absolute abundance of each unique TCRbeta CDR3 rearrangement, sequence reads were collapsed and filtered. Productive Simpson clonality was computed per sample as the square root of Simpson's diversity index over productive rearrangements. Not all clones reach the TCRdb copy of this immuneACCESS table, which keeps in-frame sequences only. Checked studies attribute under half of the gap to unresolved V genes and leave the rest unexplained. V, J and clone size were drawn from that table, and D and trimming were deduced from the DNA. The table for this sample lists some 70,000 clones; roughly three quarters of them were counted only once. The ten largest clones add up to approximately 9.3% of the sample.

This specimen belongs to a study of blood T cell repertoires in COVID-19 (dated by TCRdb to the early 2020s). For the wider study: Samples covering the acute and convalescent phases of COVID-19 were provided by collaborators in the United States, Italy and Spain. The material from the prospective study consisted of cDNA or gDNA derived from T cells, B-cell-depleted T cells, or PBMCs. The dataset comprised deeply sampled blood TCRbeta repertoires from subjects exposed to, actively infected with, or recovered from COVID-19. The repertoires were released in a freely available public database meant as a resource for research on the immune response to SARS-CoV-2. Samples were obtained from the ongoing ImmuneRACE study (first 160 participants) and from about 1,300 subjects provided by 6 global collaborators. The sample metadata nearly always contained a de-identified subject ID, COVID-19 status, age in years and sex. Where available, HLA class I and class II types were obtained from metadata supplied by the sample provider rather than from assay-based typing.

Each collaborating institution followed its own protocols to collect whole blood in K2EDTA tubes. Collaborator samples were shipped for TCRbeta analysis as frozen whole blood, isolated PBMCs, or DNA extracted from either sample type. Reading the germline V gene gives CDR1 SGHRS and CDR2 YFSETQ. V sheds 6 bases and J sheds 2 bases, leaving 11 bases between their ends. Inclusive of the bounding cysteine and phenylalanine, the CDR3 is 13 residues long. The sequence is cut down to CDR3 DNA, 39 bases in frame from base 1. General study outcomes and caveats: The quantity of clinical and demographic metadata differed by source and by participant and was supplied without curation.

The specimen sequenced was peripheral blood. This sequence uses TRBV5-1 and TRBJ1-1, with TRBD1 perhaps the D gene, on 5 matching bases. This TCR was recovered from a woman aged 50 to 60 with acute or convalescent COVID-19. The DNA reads TGCGCCAGCACGGACACGGCTAACACTGAAGCTTTCTTT. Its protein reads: CASTDTANTEAFF.